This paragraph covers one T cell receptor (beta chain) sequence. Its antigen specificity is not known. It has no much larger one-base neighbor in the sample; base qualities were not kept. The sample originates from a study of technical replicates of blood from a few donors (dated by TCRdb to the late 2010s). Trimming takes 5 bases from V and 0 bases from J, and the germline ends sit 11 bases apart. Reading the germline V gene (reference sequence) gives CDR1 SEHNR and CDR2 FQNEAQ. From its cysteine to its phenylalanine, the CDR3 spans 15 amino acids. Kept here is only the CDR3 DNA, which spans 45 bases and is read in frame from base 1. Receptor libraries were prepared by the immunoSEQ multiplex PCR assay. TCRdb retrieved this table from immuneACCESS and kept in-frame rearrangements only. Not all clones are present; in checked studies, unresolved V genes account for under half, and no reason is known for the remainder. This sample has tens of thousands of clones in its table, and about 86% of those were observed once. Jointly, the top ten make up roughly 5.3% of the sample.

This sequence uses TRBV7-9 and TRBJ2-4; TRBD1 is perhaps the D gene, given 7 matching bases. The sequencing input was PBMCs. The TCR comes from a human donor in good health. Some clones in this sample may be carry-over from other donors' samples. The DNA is TGTGCCAGCAGCCGCGGGACAGAAGCCAAAAACATTCAGTACTTC. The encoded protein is CASSRGTEAKNIQYF.